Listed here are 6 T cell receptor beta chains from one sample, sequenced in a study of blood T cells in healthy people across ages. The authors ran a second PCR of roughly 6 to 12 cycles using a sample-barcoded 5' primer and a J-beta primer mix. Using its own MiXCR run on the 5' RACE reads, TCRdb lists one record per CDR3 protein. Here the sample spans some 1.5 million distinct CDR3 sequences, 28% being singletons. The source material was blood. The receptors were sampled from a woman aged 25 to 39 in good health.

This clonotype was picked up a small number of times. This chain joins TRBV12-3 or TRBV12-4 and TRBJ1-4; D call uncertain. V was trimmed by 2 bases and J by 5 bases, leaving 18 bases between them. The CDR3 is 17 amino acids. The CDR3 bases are TGTGCCAGCAGTTTATTCGGCTACAGTCCTGGAAATGAAAAACTGTTTTTT. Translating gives CASSLFGYSPGNEKLFF.

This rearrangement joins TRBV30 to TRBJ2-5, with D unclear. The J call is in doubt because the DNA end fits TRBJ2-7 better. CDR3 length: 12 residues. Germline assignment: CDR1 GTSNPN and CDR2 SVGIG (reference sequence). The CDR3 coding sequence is TGTGCCTGGAGTGTACTGGGTGACGAGCAGTACTTC. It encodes CAWSVLGDEQYF.

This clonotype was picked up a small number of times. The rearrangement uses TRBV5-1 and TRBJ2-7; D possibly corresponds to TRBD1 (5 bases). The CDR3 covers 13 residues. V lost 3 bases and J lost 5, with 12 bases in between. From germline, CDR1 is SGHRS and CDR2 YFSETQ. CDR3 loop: CASSSPTTDEQYF. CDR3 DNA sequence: TGCGCCAGCAGCTCGCCGACGACAGACGAGCAGTACTTC.

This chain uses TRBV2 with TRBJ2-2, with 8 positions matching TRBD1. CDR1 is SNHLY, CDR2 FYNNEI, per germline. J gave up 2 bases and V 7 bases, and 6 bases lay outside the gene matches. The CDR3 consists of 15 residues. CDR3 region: CASKYAGGNTGELFF. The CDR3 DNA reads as TGTGCCAGCAAGTACGCAGGGGGCAACACCGGGGAGCTGTTTTTT.

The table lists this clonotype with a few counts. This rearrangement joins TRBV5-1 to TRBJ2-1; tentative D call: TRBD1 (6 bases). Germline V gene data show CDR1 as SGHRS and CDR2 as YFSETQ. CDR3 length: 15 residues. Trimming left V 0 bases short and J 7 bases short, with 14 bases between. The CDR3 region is CASSLAGGQSNEQFF. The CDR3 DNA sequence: TGCGCCAGCAGCTTGGCCGGCGGACAGTCTAATGAGCAGTTCTTC.

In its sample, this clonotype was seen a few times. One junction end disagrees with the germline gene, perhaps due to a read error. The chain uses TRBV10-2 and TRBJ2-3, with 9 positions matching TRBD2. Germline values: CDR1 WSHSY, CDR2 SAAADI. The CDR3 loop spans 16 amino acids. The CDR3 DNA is TGCGCCAGCCGCCTGGGGATGACTAGCGGCACAGATGCGCAGTATTTT. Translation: CASRLGMTSGTDAQYF.